The clone carrying this T cell receptor (beta chain) was counted at least ten times. Relative to the germline gene, one junction end is altered; a read error may explain this. The CDR3 sequence is 15 residues long. CDR1 is SGHTA, CDR2 FQGTGA, per germline. The data are from a study of blood T cells in healthy people across ages. Investigators took approximately 9.4 milliliters of peripheral blood from every donor. Isolation per sample recovered at least 6 million PBMCs. Through a sample-barcoded 5' primer and a J-beta primer mix, a second PCR was run for roughly 6 to 12 cycles. Sequencing of every sample gave 3 million or more CDR3-containing paired-end reads. TCRdb re-analysed the 5' RACE reads in MiXCR, keeping a single row per CDR3 protein. The table includes roughly 680,000 distinct CDR3 sequences, approximately 52% detected once.

This TCR derives from an elderly woman in good health. The gene calls are TRBV7-3 and TRBJ2-1, with 13 bases lining up with TRBD2. Sequencing used blood. The CDR3 reads CASSPLAGGTNEQFF. The CDR3 DNA reads TGCGCCAGCAGCCCACTAGCGGGAGGGACGAATGAGCAGTTCTTC. Drawing the rest from reference TRBV7-3 and TRBJ2-1, the complete variable domain is GAGVSQTPSNKVTEKGKYVELRCDPISGHTALYWYRQSLGQGPEFLIYFQGTGAADDSGLPNDRFFAVRPEGSVSTLKIQRTERGDSAVYLCASSPLAGGTNEQFFGPGTRLTVL.